This T cell receptor (beta chain) was recovered during a study of chemoradiotherapy in HPV16-positive cancers. Background on the study: Candidate HPV-specific T-cell clones and common TCR motifs came from functional assays in two HPV16-positive patients.

Generated by immunoSEQ multiplex PCR, the TCRdb table keeps only in-frame clones and is missing some. This table has around 12,000 clones, about 80% appearing once. A note on this clone: Its antigen is undetermined.

V gave up 8 bases and J gave up 2 bases, with 15 bases separating them. The germline CDR1 and CDR2 sequences are MDHEN and SYDVKM. The CDR3 loop spans 14 amino acids. Repertoires were sampled repeatedly during chemoradiotherapy. Study-wide findings and caveats: Candidate HPV-specific clones and E7-related TCR motifs grew in tumor during treatment. HPV-responsive T-cell expansion during chemoradiotherapy was linked to improved recurrence-free survival in HPV16-positive patients.

The source is a human donor with HPV-associated anogenital cancer. The specimen was obtained from a patient who underwent chemoradiotherapy. The rearrangement uses TRBV28 and TRBJ1-1; D possibly corresponds to TRBD1 (5 bases). DNA of the CDR3: TGTGCCAGCCTTCTCCCGGGACTCAACACTGAAGCTTTCTTT. It encodes CASLLPGLNTEAFF.